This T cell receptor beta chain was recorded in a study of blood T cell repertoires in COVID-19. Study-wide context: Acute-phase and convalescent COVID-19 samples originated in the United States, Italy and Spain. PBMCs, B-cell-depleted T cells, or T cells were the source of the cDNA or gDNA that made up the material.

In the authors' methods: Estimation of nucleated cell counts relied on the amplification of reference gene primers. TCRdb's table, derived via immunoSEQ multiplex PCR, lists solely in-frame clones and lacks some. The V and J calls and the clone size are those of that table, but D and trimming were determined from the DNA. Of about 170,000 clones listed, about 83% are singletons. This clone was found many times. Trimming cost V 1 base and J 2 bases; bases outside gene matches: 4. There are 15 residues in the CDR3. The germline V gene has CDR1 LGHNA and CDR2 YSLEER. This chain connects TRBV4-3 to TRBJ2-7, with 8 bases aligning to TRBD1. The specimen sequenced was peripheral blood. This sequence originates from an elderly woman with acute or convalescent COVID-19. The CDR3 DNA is TGCGCCAGCAGCCAAGCAGGGGGCCTAACCTACGAGCAGTACTTC. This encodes CASSQAGGLTYEQYF.